Following are 21 T cell receptor beta chains from one sample sequenced in a study of blood T cell repertoires in COVID-19. Profiling relied on immunoSEQ multiplex PCR, and the TCRdb table lists in-frame clones only, not all of them. The repertoire holds about 170,000 clones, with over 80% as singletons. The sequenced sample consisted of peripheral blood. The receptors derive from a woman older than 75 with COVID-19, enrolled during active disease.

This chain links TRBV7-2 with TRBJ2-5, with 7 positions matching TRBD1. Trimming cost V 5 bases and J 2 bases; bases outside gene matches: 5. The CDR3 spans 14 residues. Germline V gives CDR1 SGHTA, CDR2 FQGNSA. The CDR3 coding sequence is TGTGCCAGCAGCCCGGGACAGATACAAGAGACCCAGTACTTC. Its translation: CASSPGQIQETQYF.

The chain uses TRBV15 and TRBJ1-1; the match to TRBD1 covers 7 bases. Germline CDR1 reads LNHNV; CDR2 reads YYDKDF (reference sequence). The CDR3 is 15 amino acids. The trim removed 1 base at V and 2 bases at J, leaving 4 bases unmatched. In nucleotides, the CDR3 is TGTGCCACCAGCAGAGGACAGGGTAGAAACACTGAAGCTTTCTTT. Amino acid sequence: CATSRGQGRNTEAFF. Full variable domain (rest looked up from reference TRBV15 and TRBJ1-1): DAMVIQNPRYQVTQFGKPVTLSCSQTLNHNVMYWYQQKSSQAPKLLFHYYDKDFNNEADTPDNFQSRRPNTSFCFLDIRSPGLGDTAMYLCATSRGQGRNTEAFFGQGTRLTVV.

This chain links TRBV19 with TRBJ1-5; TRBD1 is a possible D gene (5 bases). The CDR3 is 15 residues long. Trimming stripped 6 bases from V and 5 bases from J, with 17 bases between. Germline V lookup: CDR1 LNHDA, CDR2 SQIVND (reference sequence). In DNA form, the CDR3 reads TGTGCCAGTAGGTCGGATACAACAGGATATCAGCCCCAGCATTTT. It yields the protein CASRSDTTGYQPQHF. The full variable domain, completed using reference TRBV19 and TRBJ1-5, is DGGITQSPKYLFRKEGQNVTLSCEQNLNHDAMYWYRQDPGQGLRLIYYSQIVNDFQKGDIAEGYSVSREKKESFPLTVTSAQKNPTAFYLCASRSDTTGYQPQHFGDGTRLSIL.

The rearrangement uses TRBV3-1 (or the pseudogene TRBV3-2) and TRBJ2-3, with a tentative D call TRBD2 (7 bases). With 6 bases removed from V and 4 bases from J, the gap between germline ends came to 14 bases. The CDR3 has 14 amino acids. CDR1 and CDR2 (germline): LGHDT, YNNKEL (reference sequence). The CDR3 coding sequence is TGTGCCAGCAGTCCTAGGGGGGGCGCAGATACGCAGTATTTT. Translation gives CASSPRGGADTQYF.

The V call is TRBV7-6, the J call TRBJ1-3; 7 nucleotides agree with TRBD1. V gave up 3 bases and J gave up 0 bases; unmatched junction bases: 8. Germline CDR1 is SGHVS and CDR2 is FNYEAQ. The CDR3 has 17 residues. The CDR3 here is CASSLTGTTISGNTIYF. Here the CDR3 DNA reads TGTGCCAGCAGCTTGACAGGGACGACGATCTCTGGAAACACCATATATTTT.

This chain connects TRBV5-1 to TRBJ2-3; D is undetermined. This CDR3 is built from 12 residues. Germline V gene lookup returns CDR1 SGHRS and CDR2 YFSETQ. Trimming left V 4 bases short and J 4 bases short, with 7 bases between. The CDR3 protein is CASSPSSDTQYF. The CDR3 DNA follows: TGCGCCAGCAGCCCTTCGTCAGATACGCAGTATTTT.

The gene calls are TRBV7-9 and TRBJ2-3; a weak D match, TRBD2 (5 bases). Trimming removed 1 base from V and 2 bases from J, with 16 bases in between. The germline V gene has CDR1 SEHNR and CDR2 FQNEAQ (reference sequence). This CDR3 spans 17 amino acids. The CDR3 reads CASSLGAGPENTDTQYF. In DNA form, the CDR3 reads TGTGCCAGCAGCTTAGGGGCGGGCCCTGAGAACACAGATACGCAGTATTTT.

The chain is built from TRBV11-2 and TRBJ2-5, with TRBD1 matching over 7 bases. V trimming: 3 bases; J trimming: 7 bases; junction bases outside the gene matches: 8. The CDR3 extends over 14 amino acids. Germline CDR1 SGHAT, CDR2 FQNNGV. As DNA, the CDR3 is TGTGCCAGCAGCTTCAACCCCCAGGGGGTGACCCAGTACTTC. It yields the protein CASSFNPQGVTQYF.

The chain combines TRBV5-4 with TRBJ2-5, with D hard to call. Germline V gene data show CDR1 as SGHNT and CDR2 as YYREEE (reference sequence). The CDR3 spans 14 residues. Trimming pared 4 bases from V and 5 bases from J, leaving 15 bases between. Written as DNA, the CDR3 is TGTGCCAGCAGCCGTGACTCCCTCCAGGAGACCCAGTACTTC. It specifies CASSRDSLQETQYF.

The J gene is TRBJ1-4, the V gene TRBV19; perhaps TRBD1 as D (5 bases). V lost 7 bases and J lost 4, with 13 bases in between. The germline CDR1 and CDR2 sequences are LNHDA and SQIVND (reference sequence). This CDR3 contains 14 residues. The DNA for the CDR3 is TGTGCCAGTACCGCGACAGCTTATAATGAAAAACTGTTTTTT. Translated, it gives CASTATAYNEKLFF.

The gene calls are TRBV7-9 and TRBJ1-6; no definite D call. The ends were cut back, 2 bases at V and 0 bases at J, with 5 bases in the middle. The CDR3 has 15 amino acids. The germline V gene has CDR1 SEHNR and CDR2 FQNEAQ (reference sequence). Here the CDR3 DNA reads TGTGCCAGCAGCTTAAGGAGCTCCTATAATTCACCCCTCCACTTT. Amino acids: CASSLRSSYNSPLHF.

Worth noting for this clone: The sample holds other DNA sequences that translate to the same CDR3. The gene calls are TRBV5-1 and TRBJ2-7; TRBD1 aligns across 9 bases. From germline, CDR1 is SGHRS and CDR2 YFSETQ. Trimming removed 0 bases from V and 4 bases from J; junction bases left unmatched: 5. The CDR3 consists of 15 residues. The CDR3 reads CASSLGGTGTYEQYF. The CDR3 DNA is TGCGCCAGCAGCTTGGGTGGGACAGGGACTTACGAGCAGTACTTC.

V and J are TRBV10-3 and TRBJ1-1; weak D call: TRBD1 (6 bases). Germline CDR1 is ENHRY and CDR2 is SYGVKD. This CDR3 has 15 residues. V lost 4 bases and J 2 bases, leaving 14 bases between the germline ends. Here the CDR3 reads CAISGMGHSNTEAFF. In nucleotides, the CDR3 is TGTGCCATCAGTGGGATGGGACACTCCAACACTGAAGCTTTCTTT.

CDR3 DNA: TGTGCCAGCAGCCCGGGGAGTAACTATGGCTACACCTTC. Amino acid sequence: CASSPGSNYGYTF. This chain links TRBV6-2 or TRBV6-3 with TRBJ1-2, with no clear D. This CDR3 spans 13 amino acids. Germline V gene lookup returns CDR1 MNHEY and CDR2 SVGEGT. The ends were cut back, 6 bases at V and 1 base at J, with 9 bases in the middle.

The chain couples TRBV12-3 or TRBV12-4 to TRBJ1-5; the D is unclear. CDR3 length equals 12 residues. Trimming removed 3 bases from V and 11 bases from J, with 11 bases in between. The CDR3 here is CASSFQGGSQHF. As DNA, the CDR3 is TGTGCCAGCAGTTTCCAAGGAGGGTCCCAGCATTTT.

The J gene is TRBJ1-2, the V gene TRBV18, with no clear D. In germline, CDR1 is KGHSH, CDR2 LQKENI. Deletions cut 6 bases from V and 4 bases from J, with 3 bases between. The CDR3 consists of 10 residues. CDR3 in amino acids: CASSRYGYTF. The CDR3 DNA reads as TGTGCCAGCTCCCGCTATGGCTACACCTTC.

V gene TRBV9 combines with J gene TRBJ2-1; 9 nucleotides agree with TRBD1. Germline V gene lookup returns CDR1 SGDLS and CDR2 YYNGEE. The length of the CDR3 is 16 residues. V lost 2 bases, J lost 3 bases, and 6 bases stayed unmatched. The CDR3 DNA reads TGTGCCAGCAGCGTCTACTCGGGACAGGGCTACAATGAGCAGTTCTTC. This encodes CASSVYSGQGYNEQFF.

This clone came up once. This chain joins TRBV10-2 and TRBJ2-5, with D perhaps matching TRBD1 (7 bases). The CDR3 consists of 16 residues. The germline gives CDR1 WSHSY, CDR2 SAAADI. The V end was cut by 7 bases, the J end by 7 bases, with 25 bases between. The CDR3 protein is CASTLRGGTDGGTQYF. In nucleotides, the CDR3 is TGCGCCAGCACCCTTAGGGGCGGGACAGACGGGGGGACCCAGTACTTC.

The V gene is TRBV5-6, the J gene TRBJ2-7; a possible D gene is TRBD1 (6 bases). The germline V gene has CDR1 SGHDT and CDR2 YYEEEE. With 4 bases removed from V and 2 bases from J, the gap between germline ends came to 19 bases. This CDR3 spans 16 amino acids. CDR3 region: CASSPTGFVGPYEQYF. The CDR3 coding sequence is TGTGCCAGCAGCCCCACAGGGTTCGTAGGCCCCTACGAGCAGTACTTC.

Here the CDR3 DNA reads TGCGCCAGCAGCTTGGATCGGGGTTGGAACACTGAAGCTTTCTTT. This codes for CASSLDRGWNTEAFF. V gene TRBV5-1 combines with J gene TRBJ1-1; D gene uncertain. With 0 bases removed from V and 1 base from J, the gap between germline ends came to 10 bases. The CDR3 sequence is 15 residues long. Germline V gives CDR1 SGHRS, CDR2 YFSETQ.

The V call is TRBV3-1 (or the pseudogene TRBV3-2), the J call TRBJ2-5, with 13 bases matching TRBD2. The junction had 3 bases not matched to a gene; V was cut back by 3 bases and J by 5 bases. Germline V CDR1 and CDR2: LGHDT, YNNKEL (reference sequence). The CDR3 has 15 amino acids. The CDR3 spells CASSQTSGRFETQYF. The CDR3 DNA follows: TGTGCCAGCAGCCAGACTAGCGGGAGGTTTGAGACCCAGTACTTC.